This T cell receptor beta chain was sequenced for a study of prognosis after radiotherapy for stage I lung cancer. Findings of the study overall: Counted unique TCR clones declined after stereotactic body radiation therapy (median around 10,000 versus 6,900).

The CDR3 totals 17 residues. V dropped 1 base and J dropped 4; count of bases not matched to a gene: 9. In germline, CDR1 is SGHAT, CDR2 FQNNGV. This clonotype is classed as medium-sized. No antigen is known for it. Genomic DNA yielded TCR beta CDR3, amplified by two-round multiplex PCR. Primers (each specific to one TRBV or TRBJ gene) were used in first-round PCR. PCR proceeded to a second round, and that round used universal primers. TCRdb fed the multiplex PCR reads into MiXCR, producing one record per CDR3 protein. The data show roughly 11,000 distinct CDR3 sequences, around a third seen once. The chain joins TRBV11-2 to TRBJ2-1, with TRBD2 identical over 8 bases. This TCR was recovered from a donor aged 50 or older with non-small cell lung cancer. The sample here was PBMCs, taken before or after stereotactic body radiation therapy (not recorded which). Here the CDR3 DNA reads TGTGCCAGCAGCTTAGTTCCAACTAGCGGATTTTACAATGAGCAGTTCTTC. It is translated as CASSLVPTSGFYNEQFF.